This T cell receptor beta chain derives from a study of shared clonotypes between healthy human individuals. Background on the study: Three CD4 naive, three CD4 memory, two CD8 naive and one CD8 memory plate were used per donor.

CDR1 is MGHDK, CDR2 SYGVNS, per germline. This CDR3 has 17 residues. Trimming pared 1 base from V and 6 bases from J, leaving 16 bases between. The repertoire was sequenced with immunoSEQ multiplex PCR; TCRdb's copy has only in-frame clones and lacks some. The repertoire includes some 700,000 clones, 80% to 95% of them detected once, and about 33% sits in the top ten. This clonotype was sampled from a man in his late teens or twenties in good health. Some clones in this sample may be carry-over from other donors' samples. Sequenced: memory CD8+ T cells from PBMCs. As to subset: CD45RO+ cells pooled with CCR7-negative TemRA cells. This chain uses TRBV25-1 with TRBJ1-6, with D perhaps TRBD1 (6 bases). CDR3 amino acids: CASSESPGQRSNSPLHF. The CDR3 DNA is TGTGCCAGCAGTGAATCCCCCGGACAGAGATCTAATTCACCCCTCCACTTT.